A single T cell receptor (beta chain) is shown here with its context. Its antigen is not known. Researchers made TCR beta libraries by using iRepertoire HTBI primers and running Arm-PCR on CDR3 regions. TCRdb fed the multiplex PCR reads into MiXCR, producing one record per CDR3 protein. This sample has about 470,000 distinct CDR3 sequences; around 20% occur once, and the top ten carry over 7.5%. V was pared by 6 bases and J by 1 base, with 9 bases between. The CDR3 extends over 12 amino acids. Germline CDR1 is DFQATT and CDR2 is SNEGSKA (reference sequence). This specimen comes from a study of regulatory T cells in long-lasting Graves disease. Study outcomes and limitations: Favored gene segments in persistent disease were TRBV28, TRBJ1-2 and TRBJ2-5. Persistent Graves' patients showed a TCR diversity that was lower than that of newly diagnosed ones. The number of shared public clonotypes was higher in persistent patients (2,741) than new patients (more than 850).

As for time point: persistent/refractory GD, antithyroid drugs over 5 years with positive TRAb. PBMC RNA served as the TCR library source. An endocrinology unit in Xi'an, China, supplied the patients. This sample comprised peripheral blood mononuclear cells (PBMCs), obtained when the disease was refractory, from a patient treated with antithyroid drugs. The genes are TRBV20-1 and TRBJ1-1; no firm D call. This sequence was found in a female donor with Graves disease. The CDR3 DNA sequence: TGCAGTGCCCTTGGACGGAACACTGAAGCTTTCTTT. Encoded protein: CSALGRNTEAFF.